Presented here are 24 T cell receptor beta chains from one specimen sequenced in a study of blood T cell repertoires in COVID-19. Here immunoSEQ multiplex PCR was the method, and the copy in TCRdb shows in-frame clones only, minus some. This table holds approximately 290,000 clones, 70% to 85% found once. Specimen: peripheral blood. The receptors were gathered from a human donor with COVID-19, enrolled during active disease. The donor label of this sample is uncertain.

This clone came up a few times. The chain is built from TRBV13 and TRBJ1-2; D gene unclear. Germline V gene lookup returns CDR1 PRHDT and CDR2 FYEKMQ (reference sequence). CDR3 length: 14 amino acids. V lost 0 bases to trimming and J lost 6 bases, with 11 bases between them. CDR3 in DNA: TGTGCCAGCAGCTTAGGCCAGCTGGGCAATGGCTACACCTTC. Residues: CASSLGQLGNGYTF.

CDR3 amino acids: CASSALNTGELFF. CDR3 sequence (DNA): TGTGCCAGCAGCGCCCTCAACACCGGGGAGCTGTTTTTT. This chain links TRBV9 with TRBJ2-2; D ambiguous. The CDR3 covers 13 residues. Germline assignment: CDR1 SGDLS and CDR2 YYNGEE. The V and J ends lost 3 bases and 2 bases respectively, with 5 bases between them.

V gene TRBV4-1 combines with J gene TRBJ1-4; 9 bases fit TRBD1. CDR1 and CDR2 (germline): MGHRA, YSYEKL. CDR3 length: 16 residues. The junction had 11 bases not matched to a gene; V was cut back by 4 bases and J by 8 bases. The CDR3 nucleotides read TGCGCCAGCAGCCTCACCCCGGGACAGGGAGGCGAAAAACTGTTTTTT. Amino acid sequence: CASSLTPGQGGEKLFF.

This clone was recorded once. The gene calls are TRBV7-2 and TRBJ1-2; TRBD1 matches at 7 bases. The CDR3 consists of 14 residues. Germline values: CDR1 SGHTA, CDR2 FQGNSA. Trimming at V came to 5 bases and at J to 1 base, leaving 4 bases not matched to a gene. In nucleotides, the CDR3 is TGTGCCAGCAGCCCGGGACAGCATAACTATGGCTACACCTTC. As protein: CASSPGQHNYGYTF.

J is TRBJ2-1 and V is TRBV18; TRBD2 aligns across 8 bases. The germline V gene encodes CDR1 KGHSH and CDR2 LQKENI. This CDR3 has 20 amino acids. V lost 3 bases to trimming and J lost 4 bases; unmatched junction nucleotides: 20. The CDR3 coding sequence is TGTGCCAGCTCACCCCGCGGCCCCTCGACGGGACTAGGTTTGTACAATGAGCAGTTCTTC. Protein product: CASSPRGPSTGLGLYNEQFF.

The J gene is TRBJ1-6, the V gene TRBV4-3; D not certain. This CDR3 comprises 16 residues. V was cut by 0 bases and J by 14 bases, with 20 bases left in between. The V gene's germline CDR1 is LGHNA and CDR2 YSLEER. The CDR3 here is CASSQDLPTGFIALHF. The CDR3 DNA is TGCGCCAGCAGCCAAGATTTACCAACGGGGTTCATAGCCCTCCACTTT.

This clone appeared a single time. The chain joins TRBV27 to TRBJ2-3, with D maybe TRBD1 (6 bases). Per the germline V gene, CDR1 is MNHEY and CDR2 is SMNVEV (reference sequence). This CDR3 has 13 amino acids. V was trimmed by 5 bases and J by 3 bases, leaving 9 bases between them. CDR3 nucleotides: TGTGCCAGCAGTCACAGGGTAACAGATACGCAGTATTTT. Its protein product is CASSHRVTDTQYF.

The V gene is TRBV18, the J gene TRBJ1-2; the match to TRBD1 covers 8 bases. Germline V lookup: CDR1 KGHSH, CDR2 LQKENI. V gave up 4 bases and J gave up 3 bases; unmatched junction bases: 4. The CDR3 covers 14 residues. The CDR3 DNA follows: TGTGCCAGCTCACTTGGACAGGGAGACTATGGCTACACCTTC. Translation: CASSLGQGDYGYTF.

The chain uses TRBV18 and TRBJ1-5, with 10 bases that match TRBD1. Germline loops: CDR1 KGHSH, CDR2 LQKENI. This CDR3 has 14 residues. Losses at the gene ends were 4 bases for V and 6 bases for J; bases not matched to a gene: 3. CDR3 sequence (DNA): TGTGCCAGCTCACTCGGACAGGGGGGTCAGCCCCAGCATTTT. This sequence encodes CASSLGQGGQPQHF.

The chain combines TRBV9 with TRBJ1-2; the match to TRBD1 covers 7 bases. This CDR3 has 15 residues. The germline V gene has CDR1 SGDLS and CDR2 YYNGEE. The V and J ends lost 4 bases and 0 bases, in that order; junction bases with no gene match: 6. CDR3 amino acids: CASSLRDSSNYGYTF. Written as DNA, the CDR3 is TGTGCCAGCAGCCTCAGGGACAGTTCTAACTATGGCTACACCTTC.

This clone is a singleton in its sample. V usage is TRBV3-1 (or the pseudogene TRBV3-2) and J usage is TRBJ1-5; D is possibly TRBD1 (6 bases). Germline V gene data show CDR1 as LGHDT and CDR2 as YNNKEL (reference sequence). This CDR3 contains 14 residues. V lost 3 bases to trimming and J lost 2 bases, with 8 bases between them. The CDR3 nucleotides read TGTGCCAGCAGCCAGACAGGAGGCAATCAGCCCCAGCATTTT. Protein: CASSQTGGNQPQHF.

This chain uses TRBV12-5 with TRBJ1-1; a possible D gene is TRBD1 (5 bases). There are 18 residues in the CDR3. The germline V gene has CDR1 LGHNT and CDR2 FRNRAP. Trimming removed 2 bases at V and 1 base at J, with 20 bases between. CDR3 sequence: CASGLTLIPIDRNTEAFF. CDR3 DNA sequence: TGTGCTAGTGGTTTGACCCTTATCCCTATCGACAGGAACACTGAAGCTTTCTTT.

The genes are TRBV5-6 and TRBJ2-1, with 8 nucleotides matching TRBD2. This CDR3 contains 15 residues. With V trimmed by 2 bases and J by 6 bases, 7 bases remained unmatched. CDR1 and CDR2 (germline): SGHDT, YYEEEE. As DNA, the CDR3 is TGTGCCAGCAGCTTAAGCGGGAGTGGGGGCAATGAGCAGTTCTTC. This sequence encodes CASSLSGSGGNEQFF.

The gene calls are TRBV3-1 (or the pseudogene TRBV3-2) and TRBJ2-5; no firm D call. V was pared by 3 bases and J by 1 base, with 9 bases between. The germline CDR1 and CDR2 sequences are LGHDT and YNNKEL (reference sequence). The length of the CDR3 is 14 residues. The CDR3: CASSHWAGQETQYF. The CDR3 nucleotides are TGTGCCAGCAGCCACTGGGCAGGCCAAGAGACCCAGTACTTC.

CDR3 loop: CASSSGTTLTDTQYF. CDR3 nucleotides: TGTGCCAGCAGCTCGGGGACAACGCTGACAGATACGCAGTATTTT. V gene TRBV28 combines with J gene TRBJ2-3; tentatively, D is TRBD1 (6 bases). There are 15 residues in the CDR3. The V gene lost 6 bases and the J gene lost 3 bases, with 16 bases spanning the gap. Germline values: CDR1 MDHEN, CDR2 SYDVKM.

The chain uses TRBV13 and TRBJ2-1, with TRBD2 identical over 7 bases. Germline assignment: CDR1 PRHDT and CDR2 FYEKMQ (reference sequence). This CDR3 contains 14 residues. The trim removed 6 bases at V and 3 bases at J, leaving 5 bases unmatched. CDR3 DNA sequence: TGTGCCAGCAGACGACTAGCAGACTACAATGAGCAGTTCTTC. Translation: CASRRLADYNEQFF.

V gene TRBV11-2 combines with J gene TRBJ1-1; 11 bases are shared with TRBD1. The junction had 8 bases not matched to a gene; V was cut back by 5 bases and J by 6 bases. Germline values: CDR1 SGHAT, CDR2 FQNNGV. The CDR3 runs to 15 residues. This CDR3 reads CASSTGTGGYPEAFF. The CDR3 DNA reads TGTGCCAGCAGCACTGGGACAGGGGGTTACCCTGAAGCTTTCTTT.

V and J are TRBV4-2 and TRBJ2-5, with D possibly TRBD2 on 6 matching bases. The CDR3 runs to 14 residues. Trimming cost V 1 base and J 5 bases, with 11 bases left between them. Germline V gives CDR1 LGHNA, CDR2 YNFKEQ. CDR3 bases: TGTGCCAGCAGCCAAGGATCCGCGGGGGAGACCCAGTACTTC. Amino acids: CASSQGSAGETQYF.

The chain is built from TRBV19 and TRBJ2-1, with D possibly TRBD2 on 6 matching bases. In germline, CDR1 is LNHDA, CDR2 SQIVND (reference sequence). CDR3 length: 16 residues. With 3 bases removed from V and 3 bases from J, the gap between germline ends came to 15 bases. The CDR3 here is CASSMIPGRGYNEQFF. The CDR3 coding sequence is TGTGCCAGTAGTATGATCCCCGGGAGAGGCTACAATGAGCAGTTCTTC.

This sequence joins TRBV19 and TRBJ2-5; maybe TRBD2 (5 bases). The CDR3 spans 15 residues. Trimming pared 3 bases from V and 0 bases from J, leaving 11 bases between. Germline values: CDR1 LNHDA, CDR2 SQIVND (reference sequence). The CDR3: CASSISREYQETQYF. Here the CDR3 DNA reads TGTGCCAGTAGTATTAGTAGGGAGTACCAAGAGACCCAGTACTTC.

The J gene is TRBJ1-5, the V gene TRBV7-2; tentatively, D is TRBD1 (6 bases). The V end was cut by 4 bases, the J end by 0 bases, with 16 bases between. The CDR3 has 17 residues. CDR1 SGHTA and CDR2 FQGNSA come from the germline V gene. The CDR3 DNA is TGTGCCAGCAGCTCCGGACAGTCTACCTATAGCAATCAGCCCCAGCATTTT. This codes for CASSSGQSTYSNQPQHF. The entire variable domain, with the rest obtained from reference TRBV7-2 and TRBJ1-5, is as follows: GAGVSQSPSNKVTEKGKDVELRCDPISGHTALYWYRQSLGQGLEFLIYFQGNSAPDKSGLPSDRFSAERTGGSVSTLTIQRTQQEDSAVYLCASSSGQSTYSNQPQHFGDGTRLSIL.

The chain recombines TRBV19 with TRBJ1-5, with unresolved D. Germline lookup yields CDR1 LNHDA and CDR2 SQIVND (reference sequence). Trimming removed 0 bases from V and 3 bases from J, with 3 bases in between. The CDR3 runs to 13 residues. The CDR3: CASSIDLNQPQHF. As DNA, the CDR3 is TGTGCCAGTAGTATAGATCTCAATCAGCCCCAGCATTTT. Looking up the rest from reference TRBV19 and TRBJ1-5 gives the full variable domain: DGGITQSPKYLFRKEGQNVTLSCEQNLNHDAMYWYRQDPGQGLRLIYYSQIVNDFQKGDIAEGYSVSREKKESFPLTVTSAQKNPTAFYLCASSIDLNQPQHFGDGTRLSIL.

The CDR3 coding sequence is TGTGCCAGCAGTTTGACTAGCGGGAGTGAACATGAGCAGTTCTTC. It translates to CASSLTSGSEHEQFF. The gene calls are TRBV5-4 and TRBJ2-1; TRBD2 matches at 12 bases. CDR1 SGHNT and CDR2 YYREEE come from the germline V gene (reference sequence). CDR3 length: 15 residues. After removal of 5 bases from V and 8 bases from J, the junction contained 8 bases not matched to a gene.

The rearrangement uses TRBV11-2 and TRBJ1-6; D perhaps matches TRBD1 (6 bases). The CDR3 is made up of 15 amino acids. Germline V CDR1 and CDR2: SGHAT, FQNNGV. With 5 bases removed from V and 10 bases from J, the gap between germline ends came to 18 bases. The CDR3, as DNA: TGTGCCAGCAGCACCCTCAGGGGAGAGGGCTCACCCCTCCACTTT. Protein product: CASSTLRGEGSPLHF.